The 11 T cell receptor beta chains given below trace back to one sample, sequenced in a study of T cell responses to AZD1222 COVID-19 vaccine. Only in-frame clones appear in the TCRdb table, and some are missing; sequencing was by immunoSEQ multiplex PCR. The sample lists about 120,000 clones; 75% to 90% were seen once. The source material was peripheral blood, sampled on day 0 of AZD1222 vaccination. These receptors all stem from an adult in good health.

The chain combines TRBV14 with TRBJ2-5; 7 nucleotides agree with TRBD2. This CDR3 region has 18 residues. Trimming took 0 bases from V and 4 from J; bases not matched to a gene: 14. Germline values: CDR1 SGHDN, CDR2 FVKESK. This CDR3 is CASSQEALLGLVRETQYF. CDR3 sequence (DNA): TGTGCCAGCAGCCAAGAGGCCCTCCTTGGACTAGTACGAGAGACCCAGTACTTC.

This chain connects TRBV25-1 to TRBJ2-7; 9 bases are a match to TRBD1. Trimming removed 4 bases from V and 5 bases from J; junction bases left unmatched: 6. Germline CDR1 MGHDK, CDR2 SYGVNS. This CDR3 is 14 amino acids long. DNA for the CDR3: TGTGCCAGCAGTGCCCGGGACAGGGCAAACGAGCAGTACTTC. Translating gives CASSARDRANEQYF.

This rearrangement joins TRBV7-2 to TRBJ2-7, with D perhaps TRBD1 (5 bases). Germline CDR1 SGHTA, CDR2 FQGNSA. V lost 5 bases and J 2 bases, leaving 10 bases between the germline ends. The CDR3 covers 13 residues. The CDR3 bases are TGTGCCAGCAGCCAGGGTAGGGCCTACGAGCAGTACTTC. Translating gives CASSQGRAYEQYF.

The chain has TRBV19 and TRBJ1-2; tentative D call: TRBD1 (6 bases). CDR3 size: 19 residues. V shed 8 bases and J shed 5 bases, with 33 bases lying between them. The V gene's germline CDR1 is LNHDA and CDR2 SQIVND (reference sequence). CDR3 amino acids: CASWDRRTASRPGRYGYTF. CDR3 DNA sequence: TGTGCCAGTTGGGATCGACGGACAGCATCCCGACCCGGCCGGTATGGCTACACCTTC.

The chain carries TRBV5-1 and TRBJ2-7; D gene unclear. The CDR3 has 14 residues. Trimming removed 0 bases at V and 4 bases at J, with 11 bases between. Germline V lookup: CDR1 SGHRS, CDR2 YFSETQ. In DNA, the CDR3 is TGCGCCAGCAGCTTGGGCCGGCCCCAATACGAGCAGTACTTC. Its protein is CASSLGRPQYEQYF.

This chain connects TRBV5-5 to TRBJ2-1; 9 nucleotides align to TRBD2. V was clipped by 1 base and J by 9 bases; unmatched bases: 5. The CDR3 extends over 14 amino acids. CDR1 is SGHKS, CDR2 YYEKEE, per germline (reference sequence). The CDR3 sequence: CASSLLAGTGEQFF. Here the CDR3 DNA reads TGTGCCAGCAGCTTGCTAGCGGGGACGGGTGAGCAGTTCTTC.

This clone was seen more than once but under ten times. This chain joins TRBV7-7 and TRBJ2-3, with a tentative D call TRBD2 (5 bases). The V end was cut by 6 bases, the J end by 2 bases, with 9 bases between. Germline loops: CDR1 SSHAT, CDR2 FNYEAQ (reference sequence). This CDR3 has 13 residues. CDR3 sequence: CASSPRDTDTQYF. For the CDR3, the DNA is TGTGCCAGCAGTCCTCGGGACACAGATACGCAGTATTTT. Full variable domain (rest looked up from reference TRBV7-7 and TRBJ2-3): GAGVSQSPRYKVTKRGQDVTLRCDPISSHATLYWYQQALGQGPEFLTYFNYEAQPDKSGLPSDRFSAERPEGSISTLTIQRTEQRDSAMYRCASSPRDTDTQYFGPGTRLTVL.

The rearrangement joins TRBV4-1 to TRBJ2-1; D perhaps matches TRBD2 (6 bases). The V gene's germline CDR1 is MGHRA and CDR2 YSYEKL. This CDR3 comprises 15 residues. Trimming took off 3 bases at V and 4 bases at J, with 13 bases between the two ends. CDR3 amino acids: CASSHPAEGYNEQFF. The CDR3 bases are TGCGCCAGCAGCCATCCAGCGGAGGGGTACAATGAGCAGTTCTTC.

CDR3 bases: TGTGCCAGCACCGCGGGGGGGGGTTCCTTGTCGGCTTTCTTT. Translating gives CASTAGGGSLSAFF. The chain is built from TRBV28 and TRBJ1-1; maybe TRBD1 (5 bases). Per germline, CDR1 MDHEN and CDR2 SYDVKM. Trimming removed 7 bases from V and 11 bases from J, with 23 bases in between. This CDR3 is 14 amino acids long.

This clone appeared once. The V call is TRBV2, the J call TRBJ1-1; D may be TRBD1 (5 bases). Trimming removed 7 bases at V and 0 bases at J, with 12 bases between. Germline V gives CDR1 SNHLY, CDR2 FYNNEI. The CDR3 contains 14 residues. This CDR3 is CASTLGRMNTEAFF. CDR3 in DNA: TGTGCCAGCACCCTGGGACGGATGAACACTGAAGCTTTCTTT.

V and J are TRBV5-6 and TRBJ2-3, with D unclear. The V gene lost 0 bases and the J gene lost 1 base, with 12 bases spanning the gap. The CDR3 consists of 16 residues. Per the germline V gene, CDR1 is SGHDT and CDR2 is YYEEEE. CDR3 DNA sequence: TGTGCCAGCAGCTTGGAGGTTAGTTCGGGCACAGATACGCAGTATTTT. It specifies CASSLEVSSGTDTQYF.